This T cell receptor beta chain was identified during a study of T cell changes during pregnancy in multiple sclerosis. Clones were read by immunoSEQ multiplex PCR, and TCRdb kept only the in-frame ones, dropping some. The sample records 60,000 to 70,000 clones, 91% being singletons. The source was peripheral blood, collected in the third trimester of pregnancy. This receptor was obtained from a female donor in good health, enrolled as a control in a pregnancy study.

The CDR3, as DNA: TGTGCCAGCAGGGCACGTGGGGACAGGACCTACGAGCAGTACTTC. Translated, it gives CASRARGDRTYEQYF. The V and J genes are TRBV13 and TRBJ2-7; 8 bases agree with TRBD1. J gave up 2 bases and V 6 bases, and 9 bases lay outside the gene matches. In germline, CDR1 is PRHDT, CDR2 FYEKMQ (reference sequence). The CDR3 has 15 residues.